Shown below are 2 T cell receptor beta chains from a single sample sequenced in a study of blood T cell repertoires in COVID-19. The protocol was immunoSEQ multiplex PCR, while the TCRdb copy is restricted to in-frame clones and leaves out a portion. Among fewer than 300,000 clones, approximately 93% were seen once, and the ten largest hold approximately 2%. Sequenced sample: peripheral blood. Receptors originate from a woman in her twenties or thirties with COVID-19, enrolled during active disease.

This clone has ten or more counts. The chain joins TRBV13 to TRBJ2-7, with D maybe TRBD2 (5 bases). CDR1 PRHDT and CDR2 FYEKMQ come from the germline V gene (reference sequence). Trimming shortened V by 0 bases and J by 7 bases, and 13 bases separated the two germline ends. The CDR3 totals 14 residues. The CDR3 here is CASSLGTTAEEQYF. The DNA for the CDR3 is TGTGCCAGCAGCTTAGGGACTACCGCTGAAGAGCAGTACTTC.

This clone showed up just once. DNA of the CDR3: TGTGCCAGCAGCTTGATACTAGCGCCTGAGCAGTTCTTC. Protein product: CASSLILAPEQFF. V usage is TRBV7-9 and J usage is TRBJ2-1; 7 bases agree with TRBD2. The V and J ends lost 3 bases and 9 bases, in that order; junction bases with no gene match: 5. Germline V gene data show CDR1 as SEHNR and CDR2 as FQNEAQ (reference sequence). The CDR3 contains 13 residues.